This T cell receptor (beta chain) was obtained from a study of blood T cells in healthy people across ages. This clonotype came up a few times. The length of the CDR3 is 14 residues. V was pared by 6 bases and J by 4 bases, with 16 bases between. CDR1 and CDR2 (germline): DFQATT, SNEGSKA (reference sequence). A second PCR of 7 to 11 cycles used a sample-barcoded 5' primer and a J-beta primer mix. TCRdb itself ran the 5' RACE reads through MiXCR, one entry per CDR3 protein. The data hold 910,000 or so distinct CDR3 sequences, with 45% to 60% observed a single time. Sequencing was done on a sample of blood. This receptor was obtained from a woman aged 55-70 years in good health. This sequence joins TRBV20-1 and TRBJ2-1; either TRBD1 or TRBD2 may supply D (5 bases each). In DNA, the CDR3 is TGCAGTGCCGATGGGACGGGGTCATACAATGAGCAGTTCTTC. Its translation is CSADGTGSYNEQFF.